This T cell receptor beta chain was recorded in a study of response to subunit inactivated influenza vaccine. Whole-study results and caveats: Each seasonal influenza vaccination recruits few new T cells, the authors suggested.

TCRdb reprocessed the RT-PCR reads via MiXCR and lists one record per CDR3 protein. The sample consists of approximately 530,000 distinct CDR3 sequences, approximately 7.7% of them appearing once. The CDR3 length is 13 residues. The V end lost 5 bases, the J end lost 1 base, and 8 bases lay between the germline ends. This clonotype was counted many times. Its specificity is unknown. The sample was PBMCs from blood, taken roughly 24 months after vaccination. The TCR comes from a man in his fifties or sixties who received an inactivated influenza vaccine. The chain employs TRBV12-3 or TRBV12-4 and TRBJ1-1; possibly TRBD1 for D (5 bases). DNA for the CDR3: TGTGCCAGCAGTCACGGGGGGAACACTGAAGCTTTCTTT. Protein sequence: CASSHGGNTEAFF.